Sequencing of this T cell receptor (beta chain) was carried out in a study of cytomegalovirus exposure and HLA in healthy donors. There were likely unrecorded immune exposures, though donors were nominally healthy when sampled. Vbeta (60) and Jbeta (13) primers were used in the PCR. Using immunoSEQ multiplex PCR, the repertoire was profiled, and TCRdb retains in-frame clones only, with some absent. Of 100,000 to 150,000 clones listed, approximately 73% are singletons. Study-wide findings and caveats: As confirmed in vitro, a few CMV-associated chains were specific for CMV antigens. Across all donors, roughly uniform sequencing depth was an assumption of the presence/absence analyses. Some V segments, including TRBV6-2 and TRBV6-3, were excluded as indistinguishable.

Regarding this clone: Its antigen is as yet unknown.

CDR1 and CDR2 (germline): MNHNY, SVGAGI (reference sequence). The length of the CDR3 is 15 residues. V lost 5 bases and J 5 bases, leaving 19 bases between the germline ends. The source of this sequence is a man aged 55 to 70 in good health and CMV-seropositive. This rearrangement joins TRBV6-6 to TRBJ2-7; D is perhaps TRBD2 (6 bases). Specimen: PBMCs. The CDR3: CASSPTSFVNDEQYF. The CDR3 nucleotides read TGTGCCAGCAGTCCCACTAGCTTTGTTAACGACGAGCAGTACTTC.